These 7 T cell receptor beta chains originate from one sample sequenced in a study of beta chain features in type 1 diabetes. Expressed TCRB transcripts were sequenced because the isolated RNA had all been reverse transcribed beforehand. The table came from immunoSEQ multiplex PCR; TCRdb's copy has only in-frame clones and leaves some out. This sample carries 450,000 to 550,000 clones, over 25% of them seen once, and the ten largest clones take around 0.065%. The sequenced sample consisted of naive CD4+ T cells from blood. All receptors come from a man aged 18-30 years in good health.

J is TRBJ2-5 and V is TRBV7-2; D may be TRBD2 (6 bases). This CDR3 has 11 residues. Germline V lookup: CDR1 SGHTA, CDR2 FQGNSA. V dropped 5 bases and J dropped 7 bases, with 8 bases sitting between them. CDR3 sequence: CASSPGRTQYF. CDR3 nucleotide sequence: TGTGCCAGCAGCCCCGGGAGGACCCAGTACTTC.

The V call is TRBV11-2, the J call TRBJ2-1; D is unclear. Between the trimmed V and J ends, which lost 1 base and 7 bases, there was a span of 5 bases. Looked up from germline, CDR1 is SGHAT and CDR2 is FQNNGV. The CDR3 sequence is 12 residues long. CDR3 loop: CASSLGSNEQFF. CDR3 coding DNA: TGTGCCAGCAGCTTAGGGTCTAATGAGCAGTTCTTC.

In its sample, this clone was seen a few times. V and J are TRBV30 and TRBJ2-3; TRBD2 matches at 9 bases. Germline V gene sequence: CDR1 GTSNPN, CDR2 SVGIG (reference sequence). V trimming: 8 bases; J trimming: 6 bases; junction bases outside the gene matches: 6. This CDR3 spans 12 amino acids. In DNA, the CDR3 is TGTGCCGGAGGGACTAGCATTGATACGCAGTATTTT. As protein: CAGGTSIDTQYF.

The chain employs TRBV5-1 and TRBJ2-3; 7 nucleotides line up with TRBD2. The CDR3 is 16 residues long. Germline V lookup: CDR1 SGHRS, CDR2 YFSETQ. J gave up 4 bases and V 0 bases, and 8 bases lay outside the gene matches. CDR3 sequence: CASSLAASGFADTQYF. The CDR3, as DNA: TGCGCCAGCAGCTTGGCGGCTAGCGGTTTCGCAGATACGCAGTATTTT.

The chain carries TRBV6-5 and TRBJ2-3; weak D call: TRBD1 (6 bases). Germline lookup yields CDR1 MNHEY and CDR2 SVGAGI. The CDR3 sequence is 16 residues long. The V end was cut by 2 bases, the J end by 2 bases, with 14 bases between. Here the CDR3 reads CASSYGYRAPTDTQYF. DNA for the CDR3: TGTGCCAGCAGTTACGGGTACAGGGCCCCCACAGATACGCAGTATTTT.

This clone was seen a few times. This sequence joins TRBV25-1 and TRBJ2-1; 7 nucleotides agree with TRBD1. This CDR3 comprises 15 residues. The V segment lost 3 bases and the J segment 8 bases; nucleotides outside the gene matches: 10. Germline loops: CDR1 MGHDK, CDR2 SYGVNS. The CDR3 sequence is CASSDGALGGHEQFF. The CDR3 DNA is TGTGCCAGCAGTGACGGCGCCCTAGGGGGCCATGAGCAGTTCTTC.

The gene calls are TRBV7-2 and TRBJ2-3; D perhaps matches TRBD1 (5 bases). The CDR3 runs 13 residues. V was clipped by 6 bases and J by 1 base, with 8 bases between them. From germline, CDR1 is SGHTA and CDR2 FQGNSA. The CDR3 coding sequence is TGTGCCAGCAGGCAGACAGGCACAGATACGCAGTATTTT. It is translated as CASRQTGTDTQYF.